The 30 T cell receptor beta chains reported below all come from one sample, sequenced in a study of T cell repertoires in breast cancer (dated by TCRdb to 2016 to 2017). To analyze paired alpha-beta TCRs of CD8+ T cells, the study used an expanded emulsion RT-PCR method with primers covering all TCR V genes. Library preparation was by emulsion pairing. The sample was run on an Illumina MiSeq. Unpaired genes were suppressed by a second nested PCR with blocking oligos, after which a third nested PCR added Illumina adaptors and barcodes. TCRdb redid the processing of the public reads, applying fastp at Q25 and MiXCR, and retained in-frame beta chains. Each record represents a unique CDR3 protein, reported with the most common genes and DNA among its rows. The sample table lists tens of thousands of distinct CDR3 sequences, 45% to 55% of them with a count of one. Approximately 57% of the sample goes to the ten largest clones.

The sequenced sample was CD8+ T cells. These receptor sequences come from a pool of human donors with breast cancer or a healthy control (not recorded which).

The table lists this clonotype with a few counts. The chain couples TRBV11-2 to TRBJ2-3; 9 positions match TRBD1. The ends lost 5 bases at V and 5 bases at J; junction bases unmatched: 5. This CDR3 region has 14 residues. CDR1 is SGHAT and CDR2 is FQNNGV in the germline V gene. CDR3 sequence: CASSTYRGLDTQYF. DNA for the CDR3: TGTGCCAGCAGCACCTACAGGGGGCTAGATACGCAGTATTTT.

Comments on this clonotype: Just one base apart from a much larger clone, this may be a read error. This chain connects TRBV6-2 or TRBV6-3 to TRBJ2-1; no clear D. This CDR3 has 11 amino acids. V gave up 5 bases and J gave up 6 bases, with 5 bases separating them. Germline V CDR1 and CDR2: MNHEY, SVGEGT. This CDR3 is CASSRGNEQFF. The CDR3 nucleotides are TGTGCCAGCAGTAGAGGCAATGAGCAGTTCTTC.

The chain employs TRBV5-1 and TRBJ2-1; 14 nucleotides match TRBD2. J was trimmed by 1 base and V by 0 bases; bases with no gene match: 3. The CDR3 spans 18 residues. The germline CDR1 and CDR2 sequences are SGHRS and YFSETQ. The CDR3 protein is CASSLGLAGGRSYNEQFF. As DNA, the CDR3 is TGCGCCAGCAGCTTGGGACTAGCGGGGGGGCGGTCCTACAATGAGCAGTTCTTC.

The chain has TRBV24-1 and TRBJ2-3; D is ambiguous. This CDR3 contains 10 residues. V lost 7 bases and J lost 4, with 2 bases in between. CDR1 and CDR2 (germline): KGHDR, SFDVKD. Here the CDR3 DNA reads TGTGCCACCAGCGCAGATACGCAGTATTTT. This codes for CATSADTQYF.

CDR3 DNA sequence: TGTGCCGGAGAGGGGGGGTCCTACAATGAGCAGTTCTTC. Protein: CAGEGGSYNEQFF. The rearrangement uses TRBV7-9 and TRBJ2-1; D may be TRBD2 (7 bases). The germline gives CDR1 SEHNR, CDR2 FQNEAQ (reference sequence). The CDR3 contains 13 residues. V lost 11 bases and J lost 1, with 12 bases in between. The whole variable domain, filled in from reference TRBV7-9 and TRBJ2-1, reads DTGVSQNPRHKITKRGQNVTFRCDPISEHNRLYWYRQTLGQGPEFLTYFQNEAQLEKSRLLSDRFSAERPKGSFSTLEIQRTEQGDSAMYLCAGEGGSYNEQFFGPGTRLTVL.

This rearrangement joins TRBV9 to TRBJ2-5; perhaps TRBD2 as D (6 bases). CDR1 is SGDLS, CDR2 YYNGEE, per germline. This CDR3 region has 14 residues. Trimming took 0 bases from V and 5 from J, leaving 11 bases between them. CDR3 region: CASSVDGSLETQYF. CDR3 DNA sequence: TGTGCCAGCAGCGTAGACGGGAGCCTTGAGACCCAGTACTTC.

As for this clonotype: Likely a read error: the CDR3 ends without its conserved phenylalanine or tryptophan. The gene calls are TRBV6-5 and TRBJ1-6; no clear D gene. The CDR3 is 13 amino acids. V dropped 6 bases and J dropped 7 bases, with 10 bases sitting between them. Germline V CDR1 and CDR2: MNHEY, SVGAGI. Here the CDR3 reads CASRPLGNSPLHL. The CDR3 region has the DNA TGTGCCAGCAGACCGTTGGGCAATTCACCCCTCCACCTT.

In its sample, this clonotype was seen a few times. The V gene is TRBV7-6, the J gene TRBJ1-1; 9 bases agree with TRBD1. V shed 10 bases, J shed 6 bases, and the junction held 12 bases outside the gene matches. The CDR3 runs to 14 residues. CDR1 is SGHVS and CDR2 is FNYEAQ in the germline V gene. DNA for the CDR3: TGTGCCATCTCCGGGACAGGGATGTCTTCTGAAGCTTTCTTT. This translates into CAISGTGMSSEAFF.

This clonotype has a handful of counts. The chain is built from TRBV18 and TRBJ2-3; D uncertain. Trimming took 1 base from V and 0 from J, leaving 8 bases between them. The CDR3 length is 15 residues. Germline CDR1 reads KGHSH; CDR2 reads LQKENI. DNA for the CDR3: TGTGCCAGCTCACCACGCGCCGGGAGCACAGATACGCAGTATTTT. Residues: CASSPRAGSTDTQYF.

This chain links TRBV4-1 with TRBJ2-3; no clear D gene. The germline V gene encodes CDR1 MGHRA and CDR2 YSYEKL. V was trimmed by 1 base and J by 4 bases, leaving 12 bases between them. CDR3 size: 15 residues. This chain's CDR3 is CASSQVGSFSDTQYF. CDR3 DNA: TGCGCCAGCAGCCAAGTGGGTTCTTTCTCAGATACGCAGTATTTT.

This clonotype was seen more than once but under ten times. This rearrangement joins TRBV5-4 to TRBJ2-1; weak D call: TRBD1 (5 bases). Germline CDR1 and CDR2: SGHNT and YYREEE (reference sequence). The CDR3 loop spans 16 amino acids. The ends were cut back, 4 bases at V and 2 bases at J, with 16 bases in the middle. The CDR3 nucleotides read TGTGCCAGCAGCCCGTGGGGCTGGTTGACCTACAATGAGCAGTTCTTC. Translating it yields CASSPWGWLTYNEQFF.

To note about this clonotype: Germline and junction disagree at one end, which may indicate a read error. CDR3 nucleotide sequence: TGCAGTGCTAGAGAAACTAGCCGGCGGGGGGAGCAGCACTTC. Amino acids: CSARETSRRGEQHF. The chain employs TRBV20-1 and TRBJ2-7; 8 bases line up with TRBD2. Germline assignment: CDR1 DFQATT and CDR2 SNEGSKA (reference sequence). CDR3 length equals 14 residues.

A note on this clonotype: At one end, the junction sequence differs from germline, possibly due to a read error. J is TRBJ2-7 and V is TRBV20-1, with unresolved D. CDR3 length: 15 amino acids. Germline values: CDR1 DFQATT, CDR2 SNEGSKA (reference sequence). CDR3 sequence (DNA): TGCAATGCTCCCTTCAAGCGTCCTTTCACCTACGAGCAGTACTTC. It yields the protein CNAPFKRPFTYEQYF.

In its sample, this clonotype was seen many times. This chain links TRBV2 with TRBJ2-3; D perhaps matches TRBD1 (6 bases). Trimming pared 5 bases from V and 0 bases from J, leaving 9 bases between. Germline V lookup: CDR1 SNHLY, CDR2 FYNNEI. This CDR3 contains 14 residues. DNA for the CDR3: TGTGCCAGCAGTAGACAGGCTAGCACAGATACGCAGTATTTT. Translating it yields CASSRQASTDTQYF.

This clonotype came up a few times. This rearrangement joins TRBV5-1 to TRBJ2-5; D is possibly TRBD2 (5 bases). This CDR3 has 14 amino acids. The ends were cut back, 4 bases at V and 5 bases at J, with 15 bases in the middle. Germline V gene lookup returns CDR1 SGHRS and CDR2 YFSETQ. The CDR3 DNA follows: TGCGCCAGCAGCCTCGGACTCCGGCACGAGACCCAGTACTTC. Its translation: CASSLGLRHETQYF.

This clonotype appeared a few times. The rearrangement uses TRBV7-9 and TRBJ1-2; unclear D gene. V lost 5 bases, J lost 8 bases, and 12 bases lay in between. CDR3 length: 12 residues. Germline V gene data show CDR1 as SEHNR and CDR2 as FQNEAQ (reference sequence). The CDR3 sequence: CASSAWRIGYTF. Here the CDR3 DNA reads TGTGCCAGCAGCGCCTGGAGGATCGGCTACACCTTC.

V gene TRBV6-2 or TRBV6-3 combines with J gene TRBJ2-7; 11 bases agree with TRBD2. V lost 5 bases to trimming and J lost 4 bases; unmatched junction nucleotides: 19. CDR3 size: 19 residues. Germline assignment: CDR1 MNHEY and CDR2 SVGEGT. CDR3 sequence reads: CASSRTLELAGGPTYEQYF. CDR3 DNA sequence: TGTGCCAGCAGTCGTACGCTCGAATTAGCGGGAGGGCCTACGTACGAGCAGTACTTC.

There are a few counts of this clonotype. This chain joins TRBV6-4 and TRBJ2-3, with D possibly matching TRBD1 (6 bases). Looked up from germline, CDR1 is MRHNA and CDR2 is SNTAGT. The V and J ends lost 0 bases and 1 base respectively, with 8 bases between them. The CDR3 extends over 15 amino acids. CDR3 loop: CASSDSPGGTDTQYF. As DNA, the CDR3 is TGTGCCAGCAGTGACTCCCCAGGGGGCACAGATACGCAGTATTTT.

J is TRBJ2-5 and V is TRBV15, with 8 bases lining up with TRBD2. CDR3 length equals 16 residues. V was pared by 5 bases and J by 5 bases, with 13 bases of the junction left unmatched. The germline V gene encodes CDR1 LNHNV and CDR2 YYDKDF (reference sequence). The CDR3 bases are TGTGCCACCAGCTCAAACCCGGGACTAGGCGGGGAGACCCAGTACTTC. Protein sequence: CATSSNPGLGGETQYF.

The chain carries TRBV18 and TRBJ2-3; D unclear. This CDR3 comprises 14 residues. V was pared by 2 bases and J by 7 bases, with 13 bases between. CDR1 is KGHSH and CDR2 is LQKENI in the germline V gene. In DNA form, the CDR3 reads TGTGCCAGCTCACCAAGGACGGCTGGAAATACGCAGTATTTT. Its protein product is CASSPRTAGNTQYF.

The sample holds a few counts of this clonotype. The V call is TRBV14, the J call TRBJ2-3; a possible D gene is TRBD2 (5 bases). The CDR3 totals 14 residues. Per the germline V gene, CDR1 is SGHDN and CDR2 is FVKESK. The V end lost 0 bases, the J end lost 7 bases, and 11 bases lay between the germline ends. CDR3 loop: CASSQEVGRNTQYF. The CDR3 DNA sequence: TGTGCCAGCAGCCAAGAAGTAGGGAGAAATACGCAGTATTTT.

Ten or more counts support this clonotype. The chain couples TRBV6-2 or TRBV6-3 to TRBJ1-2; TRBD1 matches 7 bases. This CDR3 is built from 14 residues. CDR1 and CDR2 (germline): MNHEY, SVGEGT. Unmatched junction bases numbered 9, after V lost 6 bases and J lost 5 bases. CDR3 bases: TGTGCCAGCAGGATACAGGGGCCGCCATATGGCTACACCTTC. Encoded protein: CASRIQGPPYGYTF.

V usage is TRBV27 and J usage is TRBJ1-1, with D possibly matching TRBD1 (5 bases). Germline assignment: CDR1 MNHEY and CDR2 SMNVEV (reference sequence). The CDR3 has 14 amino acids. With 4 bases removed from V and 2 bases from J, the gap between germline ends came to 11 bases. The DNA of the CDR3 is TGTGCCAGCAGTTCCCGACAGACAAACACTGAAGCTTTCTTT. This encodes CASSSRQTNTEAFF.

The chain is built from TRBV30 and TRBJ2-3; 9 bases align to TRBD2. Germline-derived CDR1 and CDR2 are GTSNPN and SVGIG (reference sequence). The CDR3 sequence is 16 residues long. V dropped 2 bases and J dropped 5; count of bases not matched to a gene: 11. CDR3 in DNA: TGTGCCTGGAGTCGCGGCGCGGGAGGGGTGATAGATACGCAGTATTTT. It specifies CAWSRGAGGVIDTQYF.

This clonotype has a single count. This sequence joins TRBV19 and TRBJ1-1, with 7 bases lining up with TRBD1. After removal of 4 bases from V and 1 base from J, the junction contained 3 bases not matched to a gene. The CDR3 is 14 amino acids. CDR1 and CDR2 (germline): LNHDA, SQIVND (reference sequence). As DNA, the CDR3 is TGTGCCAGTAGTAAGAGGACAGGGAACACTGAAGCTTTCTTT. Encoded protein: CASSKRTGNTEAFF.

This clonotype has at least ten counts. CDR3 in amino acids: CASSQDSRIDTQYF. In DNA form, the CDR3 reads TGCGCCAGCAGCCAAGATTCTCGGATAGATACGCAGTATTTT. The chain employs TRBV4-1 and TRBJ2-3; D is unresolved. Germline V gene lookup returns CDR1 MGHRA and CDR2 YSYEKL. The CDR3 is 14 residues long. Trimming left V 0 bases short and J 5 bases short, with 9 bases between.

This chain connects TRBV2 to TRBJ2-3; D is unresolved. This CDR3 region has 16 residues. Germline CDR1 and CDR2: SNHLY and FYNNEI. V was shortened by 7 bases and J by 3 bases, with 20 bases between the two germline ends. The CDR3 is CASTLATWPFTDTQYF. Written as DNA, the CDR3 is TGTGCCAGCACCCTCGCGACGTGGCCGTTTACAGATACGCAGTATTTT.

The rearrangement uses TRBV13 and TRBJ2-3; 8 bases fit TRBD2. Germline V gives CDR1 PRHDT, CDR2 FYEKMQ (reference sequence). The CDR3 totals 16 residues. The V and J ends lost 5 bases and 4 bases, in that order; junction bases with no gene match: 11. The chain's CDR3 is CASSRPQREIADTQYF. In DNA form, the CDR3 reads TGTGCCAGCAGCCGACCGCAGCGGGAGATCGCAGATACGCAGTATTTT.

This clonotype has more than one count but fewer than ten. V gene TRBV28 combines with J gene TRBJ2-1, with D perhaps being TRBD1 or TRBD2 (5 bases each). The CDR3 consists of 15 residues. CDR1 is MDHEN, CDR2 SYDVKM, per germline. Trimming removed 6 bases from V and 10 bases from J, with 22 bases in between. CDR3 sequence: CASSTGTEEITEQFF. The CDR3 nucleotides read TGTGCCAGCAGCACCGGGACGGAAGAAATAACAGAGCAGTTCTTC.

The chain is built from TRBV20-1 and TRBJ1-2; perhaps TRBD1 as D (5 bases). Looked up from germline, CDR1 is DFQATT and CDR2 is SNEGSKA (reference sequence). This CDR3 contains 16 residues. Trimming removed 0 bases at V and 8 bases at J, with 22 bases between. The CDR3 sequence is CSARDLQWDGPKGYTF. In DNA form, the CDR3 reads TGCAGTGCTAGAGATCTGCAGTGGGACGGGCCGAAGGGCTACACCTTC.